This T cell receptor (beta chain) was retrieved from a study of control samples from healthy donors and cancer patients. Trimming left V 0 bases short and J 9 bases short, with 14 bases between. The germline V gene has CDR1 LGHDT and CDR2 YNNKEL (reference sequence). The CDR3 is 14 amino acids. Assay: immunoSEQ multiplex PCR; the TCRdb copy retains only in-frame clones and omits some. The sample consists of more than 60,000 clones, around 89% of them appearing once. Sequencing was done on a sample of PBMCs. V gene TRBV3-1 (or the pseudogene TRBV3-2) combines with J gene TRBJ2-5, with no clear D. This receptor was identified in a man between 60 and 70 years old with colorectal cancer. The CDR3 DNA is TGTGCCAGCAGCCAAGAGGGTGGGTCGTGGGCCCAGTACTTC. Translating it yields CASSQEGGSWAQYF.